The clone carrying this T cell receptor (beta chain) has only a few counts. The data stem from a study of CXCR3 chemokines and chemotherapy response in bladder cancer. TCRdb analysed the PCR reads with MiXCR anew, one entry per CDR3 protein. Altogether 7,500 to 9,500 distinct CDR3 sequences are present, over 10% being singletons, with the ten largest covering 15% to 20%. Germline V CDR1 and CDR2: LNHDA, SQIVND (reference sequence). The trim removed 10 bases at V and 0 bases at J, leaving 5 bases unmatched. The length of the CDR3 is 13 residues. Sample collection occurred from a patient whose treatment included neoadjuvant chemotherapy. The chain couples TRBV19 to TRBJ2-5, with 7 positions matching TRBD2. This TCR derives from a human donor with bladder cancer that responded to neoadjuvant chemotherapy. The CDR3 sequence: CATAGGYQETQYF. DNA of the CDR3: TGTGCCACCGCCGGGGGGTACCAAGAGACCCAGTACTTC.